Listed here are 30 T cell receptor beta chains from one sample, sequenced in a study of preoperative IRX-2 immunotherapy in early breast cancer. Noted treatment: preoperative locoregional IRX-2 cytokine immunotherapy. Assay used: immunoSEQ multiplex PCR; TCRdb lists only in-frame clones, some missing. The sample has around 30,000 clones; 82% are singletons. The specimen was obtained from a patient treated with IRX-2 immunotherapy. Every receptor here comes from a human donor with breast cancer.

The chain couples TRBV10-3 to TRBJ2-6; D is tentatively TRBD1 or TRBD2 (6 bases each). Germline V gene lookup returns CDR1 ENHRY and CDR2 SYGVKD. With 2 bases removed from V and 2 bases from J, the gap between germline ends came to 16 bases. The CDR3 is 18 residues long. Here the CDR3 DNA reads TGTGCCATCAGTGAGGGGGGGACAAGTCGGCCTGGGGCCAACGTCCTGACTTTC. Translation gives CAISEGGTSRPGANVLTF.

The chain employs TRBV14 and TRBJ2-3; D call uncertain. In germline, CDR1 is SGHDN, CDR2 FVKESK. V was cut by 4 bases and J by 8 bases, with 10 bases left in between. CDR3 size: 12 residues. Here the CDR3 reads CASSRSWVTQYF. The CDR3 DNA sequence: TGTGCCAGCAGCCGTAGCTGGGTTACGCAGTATTTT.

This rearrangement joins TRBV6-8 to TRBJ2-7; 9 nucleotides match TRBD2. Germline V CDR1 and CDR2: MNHGY, SAAAGT. J was trimmed by 2 bases and V by 4 bases; bases with no gene match: 9. This CDR3 is built from 16 residues. The CDR3 loop is CASSFHLAGDTYEQYF. CDR3 sequence (DNA): TGTGCCAGCAGTTTCCATTTAGCGGGAGATACCTACGAGCAGTACTTC.

The chain couples TRBV11-3 to TRBJ2-7, with 7 bases fitting TRBD2. V was clipped by 5 bases and J by 6 bases; unmatched bases: 10. Germline V gene sequence: CDR1 SGHNT, CDR2 YENEEA. The CDR3 loop spans 14 amino acids. This CDR3 is CASSSLAGVSEQYF. The CDR3 DNA is TGTGCCAGCAGCAGCCTGGCGGGAGTATCCGAGCAGTACTTC. The variable domain in full, with the rest retrieved from reference TRBV11-3 and TRBJ2-7, is EAGVVQSPRYKIIEKKQPVAFWCNPISGHNTLYWYLQNLGQGPELLIRYENEEAVDDSQLPKDRFSAERLKGVDSTLKIQPAELGDSAVYLCASSSLAGVSEQYFGPGTRLTVT.

This chain uses TRBV11-3 with TRBJ1-3; unclear D gene. Trimming pared 6 bases from V and 0 bases from J, leaving 15 bases between. Germline CDR1 reads SGHNT; CDR2 reads YENEEA. This CDR3 has 16 amino acids. CDR3: CASRVNPANSGNTIYF. In DNA form, the CDR3 reads TGTGCCAGCAGAGTCAATCCCGCCAACTCTGGAAACACCATATATTTT.

The chain employs TRBV19 and TRBJ2-7; D is ambiguous. The CDR3 length is 13 residues. Per germline, CDR1 LNHDA and CDR2 SQIVND (reference sequence). Trimming shortened V by 1 base and J by 2 bases, and 6 bases separated the two germline ends. CDR3 sequence reads: CASSIVPAYEQYF. DNA for the CDR3: TGTGCCAGTAGTATAGTCCCCGCCTACGAGCAGTACTTC.

This chain joins TRBV11-3 and TRBJ2-5; D possibly corresponds to TRBD2 (6 bases). V gave up 3 bases and J gave up 0 bases, with 8 bases separating them. Germline V gives CDR1 SGHNT, CDR2 YENEEA. This CDR3 spans 14 amino acids. CDR3 in amino acids: CASSLRGYQETQYF. The CDR3 DNA reads TGTGCCAGCAGCTTGCGGGGCTACCAAGAGACCCAGTACTTC.

This clone came up a few times. The chain is built from TRBV19 and TRBJ2-3; tentative D call: TRBD2 (5 bases). Trimming removed 3 bases at V and 5 bases at J, with 18 bases between. The CDR3 covers 16 residues. Germline V gene lookup returns CDR1 LNHDA and CDR2 SQIVND (reference sequence). Here the CDR3 reads CASSIVGGRVGDTQYF. As DNA, the CDR3 is TGTGCCAGTAGTATCGTCGGAGGAAGGGTCGGAGATACGCAGTATTTT.

This chain uses TRBV29-1 with TRBJ2-2, with 8 bases lining up with TRBD1. CDR3 length equals 13 residues. The germline V gene has CDR1 SQVTM and CDR2 ANQGSEA. The V and J ends lost 5 bases and 6 bases, in that order; junction bases with no gene match: 5. The CDR3 region has the DNA TGCAGCGTTCGGCCACAGGGGGCCGGGGAGCTGTTTTTT. Translation: CSVRPQGAGELFF.

V gene TRBV6-8 combines with J gene TRBJ2-7; D may correspond to TRBD1 or TRBD2 (6 bases each). The CDR3 contains 14 residues. V lost 7 bases and J lost 6, with 19 bases in between. Germline CDR1 MNHGY, CDR2 SAAAGT. CDR3 sequence (DNA): TGTGCCAGCACCGAACCAAGAGGAGGGGGCGAGCAGTACTTC. Encoded protein: CASTEPRGGGEQYF.

The chain joins TRBV19 to TRBJ1-3, with 7 bases fitting TRBD1. The CDR3 runs to 16 residues. CDR1 and CDR2 (germline): LNHDA, SQIVND (reference sequence). With V trimmed by 10 bases and J by 0 bases, 12 bases remained unmatched. For the CDR3, the DNA is TGTGCCACCCGCCCTCGGGACAGATTCTCTGGAAACACCATATATTTT. Protein: CATRPRDRFSGNTIYF.

A single count supports this clone. The chain combines TRBV5-1 with TRBJ1-3, with D possibly TRBD1 on 6 matching bases. Germline V gene data show CDR1 as SGHRS and CDR2 as YFSETQ. V lost 4 bases and J lost 4, with 18 bases in between. This CDR3 region has 16 residues. The CDR3 nucleotides read TGCGCCAGCAGCGAAGAACAGGGATCGGGCGGAAACACCATATATTTT. Translation: CASSEEQGSGGNTIYF.

The CDR3 DNA is TGCAGCGCCTGGACAGACTCCTACGAGCAGTACTTC. Translated: CSAWTDSYEQYF. J is TRBJ2-7 and V is TRBV29-1, with D possibly being TRBD1 (6 bases). The CDR3 spans 12 residues. V lost 7 bases and J 0 bases, leaving 10 bases between the germline ends. The germline gives CDR1 SQVTM, CDR2 ANQGSEA.

The chain couples TRBV1 to TRBJ2-5; the table's D call of TRBD2 was not tested on the DNA. TRBV1 is annotated as a pseudogene. This CDR3 spans 19 amino acids. Here the CDR3 DNA reads TGCGCCAGCAGCCGAATCGGAGCACTAGCGGGAAGGGTCCAAGAGACCCAGTACTTC. The encoded protein is CASSRIGALAGRVQETQYF.

This chain links TRBV11-3 with TRBJ2-7; 14 bases match TRBD2. V lost 2 bases to trimming and J lost 7 bases; unmatched junction nucleotides: 10. In germline, CDR1 is SGHNT, CDR2 YENEEA. This CDR3 has 17 amino acids. The CDR3 region is CASSLRPGTSGGREQYF. The CDR3 DNA reads as TGTGCCAGCAGCTTACGTCCCGGGACTAGCGGGGGTAGGGAGCAGTACTTC.

The gene calls are TRBV28 and TRBJ1-2; D is ambiguous. Germline V gene lookup returns CDR1 MDHEN and CDR2 SYDVKM. The ends were cut back, 2 bases at V and 5 bases at J, with 6 bases in the middle. The CDR3 has 12 amino acids. The CDR3 nucleotides are TGTGCCAGCAGTTTACCGGGGTATGGCTACACCTTC. It is translated as CASSLPGYGYTF.

This rearrangement joins TRBV5-1 to TRBJ1-6; D not resolved. The V gene's germline CDR1 is SGHRS and CDR2 YFSETQ. V was trimmed by 0 bases and J by 7 bases, leaving 8 bases between them. The CDR3 is 14 amino acids. This chain's CDR3 is CASSLEVGNSPLHF. The CDR3 DNA is TGCGCCAGCAGCTTGGAGGTAGGGAATTCACCCCTCCACTTT.

This chain links TRBV27 with TRBJ2-7; D uncertain. V gave up 2 bases and J gave up 1 base, with 6 bases separating them. This CDR3 contains 13 residues. CDR1 and CDR2 (germline): MNHEY, SMNVEV (reference sequence). DNA of the CDR3: TGTGCCAGCAGTTTACGCCCATCCTACGAGCAGTACTTC. Amino acid sequence: CASSLRPSYEQYF.

The rearrangement joins TRBV29-1 to TRBJ2-1; 10 nucleotides match TRBD2. CDR3 length: 14 residues. Unmatched junction bases numbered 9, after V lost 4 bases and J lost 9 bases. Germline loops: CDR1 SQVTM, CDR2 ANQGSEA. The CDR3 region has the DNA TGCAGCGTTGGAGCGGGGGGGGACCTAGGTGAGCAGTTCTTC. Its translation is CSVGAGGDLGEQFF.

The genes are TRBV6-8 and TRBJ1-3, with TRBD1 matching 10 bases. Germline V lookup: CDR1 MNHGY, CDR2 SAAAGT. This CDR3 spans 15 amino acids. Trimming cost V 6 bases and J 3 bases; bases outside gene matches: 5. Here the CDR3 DNA reads TGTGCCAGCAGCCGACAGGGGGCTTATGGAAACACCATATATTTT. This codes for CASSRQGAYGNTIYF.

V is TRBV28 and J is TRBJ2-7, with TRBD2 matching 7 bases. Germline V gene sequence: CDR1 MDHEN, CDR2 SYDVKM. J lost 7 bases, V lost 4 bases, and 7 bases had no gene match. CDR3 size: 13 residues. The CDR3 sequence is CASSSRLADEQYF. In DNA form, the CDR3 reads TGTGCCAGCAGTTCGCGACTAGCCGATGAGCAGTACTTC.

This clone came up once. V and J are TRBV5-1 and TRBJ2-2; the match to TRBD1 covers 8 bases. Germline V gives CDR1 SGHRS, CDR2 YFSETQ. Trimming at V came to 3 bases and at J to 7 bases, leaving 8 bases not matched to a gene. The CDR3 is 15 residues long. In DNA, the CDR3 is TGCGCCAGCAGCTCTCAACAGGGGGTTCACGGGGAGCTGTTTTTT. Its translation: CASSSQQGVHGELFF.

This clone was recorded only once. The chain has TRBV6-8 and TRBJ1-2; D is unclear. V was clipped by 2 bases and J by 2 bases, with 6 bases between them. Germline lookup yields CDR1 MNHGY and CDR2 SAAAGT. This CDR3 is built from 13 residues. The CDR3 DNA reads as TGTGCCAGCAGTTACGAGGGAAACTATGGCTACACCTTC. Protein product: CASSYEGNYGYTF.

This clone showed up just once. This chain connects TRBV19 to TRBJ2-5, with TRBD1 identical over 7 bases. The CDR3 runs 14 residues. The V and J ends lost 4 bases and 4 bases, in that order; junction bases with no gene match: 6. Germline-derived CDR1 and CDR2 are LNHDA and SQIVND (reference sequence). CDR3 amino acids: CASSKTGSGETQYF. The DNA of the CDR3 is TGTGCCAGTAGTAAGACAGGGTCGGGAGAGACCCAGTACTTC.

The V gene is TRBV6-8, the J gene TRBJ2-7; TRBD1 aligns across 7 bases. Germline V gene data show CDR1 as MNHGY and CDR2 as SAAAGT. CDR3 length: 14 residues. The V segment lost 8 bases and the J segment 0 bases; nucleotides outside the gene matches: 7. The chain's CDR3 is CASGGRQGSYEQYF. CDR3 sequence (DNA): TGTGCCAGCGGCGGGCGACAGGGCTCCTACGAGCAGTACTTC.

The rearrangement joins TRBV6-8 to TRBJ1-1; D possibly corresponds to TRBD1 (5 bases). CDR1 and CDR2 (germline): MNHGY, SAAAGT. Trimming cost V 8 bases and J 1 base, with 8 bases left between them. The CDR3 loop spans 12 amino acids. The CDR3 bases are TGTGCCAGCTCGAGGGGGAACACTGAAGCTTTCTTT. It specifies CASSRGNTEAFF.

This chain joins TRBV29-1 and TRBJ2-6; 9 bases agree with TRBD2. The CDR3 covers 15 residues. The trim removed 3 bases at V and 4 bases at J, leaving 4 bases unmatched. CDR1 and CDR2 from the germline V gene are SQVTM and ANQGSEA. Here the CDR3 DNA reads TGCAGCGTTGACTTTGCGGGAGGGGGGGCCAACGTCCTGACTTTC. This codes for CSVDFAGGGANVLTF. Together with reference TRBV29-1 and TRBJ2-6, the CDR3 gives the full variable domain: SAVISQKPSRDICQRGTSLTIQCQVDSQVTMMFWYRQQPGQSLTLIATANQGSEATYESGFVIDKFPISRPNLTFSTLTVSNMSPEDSSIYLCSVDFAGGGANVLTFGAGSRLTVL.

The genes are TRBV23-1 and TRBJ2-3; 8 nucleotides align to TRBD2. TRBV23-1 falls under the ORF class, with uncertain function. V gave up 6 bases and J gave up 15 bases; unmatched junction bases: 17. The CDR3 is 14 residues long. The CDR3 DNA is TGCGCCAGCAGCCAAGGGACAACCGGGACTAGGTTCTATTTT. Protein sequence: CASSQGTTGTRFYF.

V usage is TRBV28 and J usage is TRBJ2-3, with D perhaps TRBD1 or TRBD2 (6 bases each). V lost 4 bases and J lost 5, with 16 bases in between. Per germline, CDR1 MDHEN and CDR2 SYDVKM. CDR3 size: 15 residues. CDR3 sequence reads: CASSSPRGLLDTQYF. The CDR3 coding sequence is TGTGCCAGCAGTTCCCCCCGGGGGCTCTTAGATACGCAGTATTTT.

The V and J genes are TRBV6-8 and TRBJ2-6; D gene ambiguous. CDR1 and CDR2 from the germline V gene are MNHGY and SAAAGT. The length of the CDR3 is 14 residues. V shed 11 bases and J shed 0 bases, with 11 bases lying between them. CDR3 nucleotides: TGTGCCCACGGCATACGCTCTGGGGCCAACGTCCTGACTTTC. It encodes CAHGIRSGANVLTF.